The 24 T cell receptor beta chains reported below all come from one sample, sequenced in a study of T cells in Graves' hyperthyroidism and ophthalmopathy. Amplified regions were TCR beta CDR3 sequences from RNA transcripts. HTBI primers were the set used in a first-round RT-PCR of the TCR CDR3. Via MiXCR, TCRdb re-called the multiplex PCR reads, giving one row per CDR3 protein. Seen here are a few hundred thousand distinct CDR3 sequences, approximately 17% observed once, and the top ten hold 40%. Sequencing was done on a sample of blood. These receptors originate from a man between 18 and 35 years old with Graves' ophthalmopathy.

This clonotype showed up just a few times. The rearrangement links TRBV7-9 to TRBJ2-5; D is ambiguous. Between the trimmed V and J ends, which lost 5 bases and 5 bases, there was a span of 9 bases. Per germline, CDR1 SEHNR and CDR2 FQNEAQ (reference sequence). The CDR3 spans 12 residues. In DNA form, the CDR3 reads TGTGCCAGCAGCGCCAGCTCGGAGACCCAGTACTTC. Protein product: CASSASSETQYF.

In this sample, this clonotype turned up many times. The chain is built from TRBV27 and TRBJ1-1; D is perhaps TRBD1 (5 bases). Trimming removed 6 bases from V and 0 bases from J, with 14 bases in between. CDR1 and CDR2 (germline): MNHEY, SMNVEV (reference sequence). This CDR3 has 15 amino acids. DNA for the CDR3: TGTGCCAGCAGCCCCAATGGGGGGATGAACACTGAAGCTTTCTTT. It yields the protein CASSPNGGMNTEAFF.

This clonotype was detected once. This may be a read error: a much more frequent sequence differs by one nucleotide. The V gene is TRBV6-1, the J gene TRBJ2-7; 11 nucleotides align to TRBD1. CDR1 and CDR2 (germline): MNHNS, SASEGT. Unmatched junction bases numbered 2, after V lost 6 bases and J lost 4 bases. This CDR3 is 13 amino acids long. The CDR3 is CASRGDRGYEQYF. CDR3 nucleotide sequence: TGTGCCAGCAGGGGGGACAGGGGGTACGAGCAGTACTTC.

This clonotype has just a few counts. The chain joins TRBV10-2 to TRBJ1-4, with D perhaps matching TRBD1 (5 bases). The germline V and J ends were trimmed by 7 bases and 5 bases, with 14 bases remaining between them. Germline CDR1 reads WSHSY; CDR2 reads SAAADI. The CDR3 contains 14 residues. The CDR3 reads CASNRRGENEKLFF. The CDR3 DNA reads TGCGCCAGCAACAGGCGGGGGGAGAATGAAAAACTGTTTTTT.

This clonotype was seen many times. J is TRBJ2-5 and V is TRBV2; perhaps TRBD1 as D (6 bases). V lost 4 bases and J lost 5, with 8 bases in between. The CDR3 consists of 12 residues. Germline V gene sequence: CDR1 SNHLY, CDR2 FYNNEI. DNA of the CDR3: TGTGCCAGCAGTGGGGGGCTGGAGACCCAGTACTTC. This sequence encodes CASSGGLETQYF.

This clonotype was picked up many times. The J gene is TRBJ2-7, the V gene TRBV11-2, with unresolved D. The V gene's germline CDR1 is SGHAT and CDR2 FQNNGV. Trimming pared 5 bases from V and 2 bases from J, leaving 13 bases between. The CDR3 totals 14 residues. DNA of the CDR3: TGTGCCAGCAGCCCGGAGACGGTAACCTACGAGCAGTACTTC. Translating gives CASSPETVTYEQYF.

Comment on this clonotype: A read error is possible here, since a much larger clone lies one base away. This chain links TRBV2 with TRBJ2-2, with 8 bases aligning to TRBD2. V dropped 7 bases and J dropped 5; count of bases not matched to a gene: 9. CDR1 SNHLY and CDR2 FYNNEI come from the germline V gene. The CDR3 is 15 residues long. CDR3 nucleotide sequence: TGTGCCAGCAACCTTTCGGCGGGGGGAACCGGGGAGCTGTTTTTT. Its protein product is CASNLSAGGTGELFF.

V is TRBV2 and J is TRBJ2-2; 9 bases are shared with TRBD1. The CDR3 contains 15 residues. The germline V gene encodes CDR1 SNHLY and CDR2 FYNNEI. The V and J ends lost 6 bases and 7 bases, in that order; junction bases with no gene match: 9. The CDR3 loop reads CASSKGQGWGGELFF. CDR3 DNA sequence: TGTGCCAGCAGCAAGGGACAGGGTTGGGGCGGGGAGCTGTTTTTT.

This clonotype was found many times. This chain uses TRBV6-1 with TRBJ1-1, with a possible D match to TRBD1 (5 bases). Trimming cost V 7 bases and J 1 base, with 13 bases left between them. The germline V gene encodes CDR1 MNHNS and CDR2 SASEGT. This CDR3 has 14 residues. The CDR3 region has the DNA TGTGCCAGCACCATTCTGACAGCGAACACTGAAGCTTTCTTT. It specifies CASTILTANTEAFF.

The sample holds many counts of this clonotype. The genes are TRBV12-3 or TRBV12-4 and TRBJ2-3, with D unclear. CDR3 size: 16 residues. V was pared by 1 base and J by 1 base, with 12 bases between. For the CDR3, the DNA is TGTGCCAGCAGTTTAGTAGTTGGGTCCCGCACAGATACGCAGTATTTT. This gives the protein CASSLVVGSRTDTQYF.

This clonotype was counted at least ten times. The CDR3, as DNA: TGTGCCAGCAGCCCCCCGGACAGGGCGAATGAGCAGTTCTTC. Amino acids: CASSPPDRANEQFF. This chain connects TRBV3-1 to TRBJ2-1, with 8 bases that match TRBD1. The CDR3 spans 14 residues. Per the germline V gene, CDR1 is LGHDT and CDR2 is YNNKEL (reference sequence). With V trimmed by 4 bases and J by 7 bases, 6 bases remained unmatched.

CDR3 residues: CSAPHRDGAHQPQHF. Written as DNA, the CDR3 is TGCAGTGCTCCACATCGGGACGGAGCCCATCAGCCCCAGCATTTT. The V gene is TRBV20-1, the J gene TRBJ1-5; a weak D match, TRBD1 (5 bases). The CDR3 sequence is 15 residues long. CDR1 and CDR2 from the germline V gene are DFQATT and SNEGSKA (reference sequence). The V end was cut by 5 bases, the J end by 5 bases, with 19 bases between.

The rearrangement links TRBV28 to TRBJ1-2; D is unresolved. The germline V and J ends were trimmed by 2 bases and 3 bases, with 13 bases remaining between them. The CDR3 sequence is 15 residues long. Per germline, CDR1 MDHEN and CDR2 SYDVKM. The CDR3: CASSLIGRKDYGYTF. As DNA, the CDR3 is TGTGCCAGCAGTTTAATAGGACGGAAGGACTATGGCTACACCTTC.

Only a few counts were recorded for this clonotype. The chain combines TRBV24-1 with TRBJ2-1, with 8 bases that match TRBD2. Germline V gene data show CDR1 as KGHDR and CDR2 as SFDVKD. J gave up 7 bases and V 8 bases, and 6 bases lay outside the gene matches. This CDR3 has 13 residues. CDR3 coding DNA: TGTGCCACCATCCGGACTAGCAGGAATGAGCAGTTCTTC. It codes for CATIRTSRNEQFF.

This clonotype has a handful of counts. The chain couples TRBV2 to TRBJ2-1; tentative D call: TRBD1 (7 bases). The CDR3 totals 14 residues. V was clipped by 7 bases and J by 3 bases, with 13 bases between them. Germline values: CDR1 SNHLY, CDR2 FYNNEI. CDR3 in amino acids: CASTGDSVYNEQFF. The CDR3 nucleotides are TGTGCCAGCACGGGGGACAGCGTCTACAATGAGCAGTTCTTC.

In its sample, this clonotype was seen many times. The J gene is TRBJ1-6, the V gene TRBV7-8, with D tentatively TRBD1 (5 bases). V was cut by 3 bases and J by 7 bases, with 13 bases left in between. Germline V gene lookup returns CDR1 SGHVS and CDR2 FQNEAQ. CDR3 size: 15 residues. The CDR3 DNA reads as TGTGCCAGCAGCTTTGATGGGGCTGAGAATTCACCCCTCCACTTT. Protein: CASSFDGAENSPLHF.

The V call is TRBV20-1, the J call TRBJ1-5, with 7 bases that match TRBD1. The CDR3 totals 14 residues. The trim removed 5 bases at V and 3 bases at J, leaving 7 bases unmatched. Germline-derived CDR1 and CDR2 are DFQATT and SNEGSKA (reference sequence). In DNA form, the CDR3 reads TGCAGTGCTTTTAAGACAGGGCCCAATCAGCCCCAGCATTTT. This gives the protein CSAFKTGPNQPQHF.

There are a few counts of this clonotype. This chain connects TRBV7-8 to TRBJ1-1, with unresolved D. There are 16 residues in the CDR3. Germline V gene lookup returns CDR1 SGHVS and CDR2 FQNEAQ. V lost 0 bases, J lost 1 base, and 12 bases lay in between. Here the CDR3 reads CASSLASRRSNTEAFF. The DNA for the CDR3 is TGTGCCAGCAGCTTAGCGTCCAGGAGGTCGAACACTGAAGCTTTCTTT.

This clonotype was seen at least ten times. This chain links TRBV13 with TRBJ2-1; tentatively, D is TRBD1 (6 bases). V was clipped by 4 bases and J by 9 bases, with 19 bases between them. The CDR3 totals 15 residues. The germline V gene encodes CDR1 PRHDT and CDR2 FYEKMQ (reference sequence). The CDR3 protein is CASSSGTPRRGEQFF. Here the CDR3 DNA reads TGTGCCAGCAGCTCCGGGACACCGAGGAGAGGTGAGCAGTTCTTC.

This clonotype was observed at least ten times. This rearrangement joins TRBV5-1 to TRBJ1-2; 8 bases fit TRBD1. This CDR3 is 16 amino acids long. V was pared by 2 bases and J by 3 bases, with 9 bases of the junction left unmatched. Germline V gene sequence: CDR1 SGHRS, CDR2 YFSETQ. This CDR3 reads CASSFGQGEIYYGYTF. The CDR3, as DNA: TGCGCCAGCAGCTTTGGACAGGGTGAGATCTACTATGGCTACACCTTC. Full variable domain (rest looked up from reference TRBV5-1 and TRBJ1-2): KAGVTQTPRYLIKTRGQQVTLSCSPISGHRSVSWYQQTPGQGLQFLFEYFSETQRNKGNFPGRFSGRQFSNSRSEMNVSTLELGDSALYLCASSFGQGEIYYGYTFGSGTRLTVV.

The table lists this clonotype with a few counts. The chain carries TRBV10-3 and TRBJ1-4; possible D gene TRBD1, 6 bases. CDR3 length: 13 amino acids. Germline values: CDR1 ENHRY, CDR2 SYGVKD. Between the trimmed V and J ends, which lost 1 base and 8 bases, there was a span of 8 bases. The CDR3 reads CAISEWGLEKLFF. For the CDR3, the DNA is TGTGCCATCAGTGAGTGGGGGCTGGAAAAACTGTTTTTT.

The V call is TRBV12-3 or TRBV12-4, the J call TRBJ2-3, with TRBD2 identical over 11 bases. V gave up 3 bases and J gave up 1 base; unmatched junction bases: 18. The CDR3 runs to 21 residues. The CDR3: CASSFILGWTIAGGGTDTQYF. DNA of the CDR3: TGTGCCAGCAGTTTTATTTTGGGGTGGACGATAGCGGGGGGGGGCACAGATACGCAGTATTTT.

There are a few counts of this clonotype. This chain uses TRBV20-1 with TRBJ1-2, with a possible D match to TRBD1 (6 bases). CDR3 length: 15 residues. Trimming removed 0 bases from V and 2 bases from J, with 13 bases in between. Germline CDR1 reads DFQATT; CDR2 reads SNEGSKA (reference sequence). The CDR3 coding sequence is TGCAGTGCTAGAGATGGAGGGGGAGGAAACTATGGCTACACCTTC. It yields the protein CSARDGGGGNYGYTF.

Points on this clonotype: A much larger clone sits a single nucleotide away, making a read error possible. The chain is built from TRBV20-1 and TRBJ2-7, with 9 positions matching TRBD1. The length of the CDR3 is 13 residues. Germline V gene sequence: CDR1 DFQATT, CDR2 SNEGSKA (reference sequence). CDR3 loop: CSAWVGQGYEQCF. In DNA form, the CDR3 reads TGCAGTGCTTGGGTGGGACAGGGCTACGAGCAGTGCTTC.